One T cell receptor (beta chain) is described in this entry. The V end was cut by 6 bases, the J end by 5 bases, with 8 bases between. This CDR3 spans 12 amino acids. The record originates from a study of blood T cell repertoires in COVID-19. Looking at the study overall: Specimens from acute and convalescent COVID-19 originated in the United States, Italy and Spain. T cells, B-cell-depleted T cells, or PBMCs supplied cDNA or gDNA.

As originally analysed: How many nucleated cells were present was estimated from reference gene primer amplification. Produced via immunoSEQ multiplex PCR; TCRdb's table is partial and in-frame only. V, J and clone size are those of that table, while D and trimming were read from the DNA. The top ten hold 15% of the sample, which has some 89,000 clones, approximately 90% seen once. The receptor was derived from a human donor in a cohort sampled during active COVID-19. V and J are TRBV12-3 or TRBV12-4 and TRBJ2-1; D unresolved. The sample consisted of peripheral blood. The CDR3 sequence: CASRLNNNEQFF. CDR3 nucleotide sequence: TGTGCCAGCAGGCTCAACAACAATGAGCAGTTCTTC.